A single sample gave rise to the 21 T cell receptor beta chains below, sequenced in a study of cytotoxic CD8 clonotypes in ibrutinib-treated CLL. Sequencing used immunoSEQ multiplex PCR; TCRdb keeps in-frame clones, though not all of them. Altogether roughly 200,000 clones are present, more than 75% being singletons, with the ten largest covering about 10%. Sequenced material: PBMCs, taken after 12 months of ibrutinib treatment. The receptors stem from a human donor with chronic lymphocytic leukemia.

The chain carries TRBV5-1 and TRBJ2-5; 7 nucleotides match TRBD2. Germline assignment: CDR1 SGHRS and CDR2 YFSETQ. The J segment lost 7 bases and the V segment lost 1 base, leaving 13 bases of the junction unmatched. This CDR3 has 16 residues. CDR3 sequence reads: CASSLTGTTASGTQYF. CDR3 DNA sequence: TGCGCCAGCAGCTTGACCGGGACTACCGCTTCAGGGACCCAGTACTTC.

The rearrangement joins TRBV5-8 to TRBJ2-1; no clear D gene. The germline gives CDR1 SGHTS, CDR2 YDEGEE. V lost 4 bases and J 10 bases, leaving 18 bases between the germline ends. This CDR3 region has 14 residues. The CDR3 here is CASSLTYSGGEQFF. The CDR3 DNA reads as TGTGCCAGCAGCCTAACCTATTCCGGTGGGGAGCAGTTCTTC.

This chain connects TRBV10-1 to TRBJ1-6; TRBD1 aligns across 8 bases. In germline, CDR1 is WNHNN, CDR2 SYGVQD (reference sequence). J gave up 6 bases and V 6 bases, and 4 bases lay outside the gene matches. The CDR3 length is 14 residues. Here the CDR3 reads CASSAGQGNSPLHF. DNA of the CDR3: TGCGCCAGCAGCGCCGGACAGGGTAATTCACCCCTCCACTTT.

This chain uses TRBV5-1 with TRBJ2-1; 10 bases map to TRBD2. The CDR3 totals 15 residues. The trim removed 3 bases at V and 9 bases at J, leaving 9 bases unmatched. Germline values: CDR1 SGHRS, CDR2 YFSETQ. The CDR3: CASSSAAGGPSEQFF. CDR3 nucleotides: TGCGCCAGCAGCTCCGCAGCGGGGGGGCCGAGTGAGCAGTTCTTC.

This clone appeared a single time. The J gene is TRBJ1-1, the V gene TRBV18, with a tentative D call TRBD1 (6 bases). The CDR3 contains 15 residues. Per germline, CDR1 KGHSH and CDR2 LQKENI. V lost 6 bases and J 1 base, leaving 15 bases between the germline ends. The CDR3 DNA follows: TGTGCCAGCTCGGGGTTGCGGGGACAGAACACTGAAGCTTTCTTT. Translating gives CASSGLRGQNTEAFF. Combining the CDR3 with reference TRBV18 and TRBJ1-1 gives the whole variable domain NAGVMQNPRHLVRRRGQEARLRCSPMKGHSHVYWYRQLPEEGLKFMVYLQKENIIDESGMPKERFSAEFPKEGPSILRIQQVVRGDSAAYFCASSGLRGQNTEAFFGQGTRLTVV.

The V gene is TRBV4-1, the J gene TRBJ1-6; D is perhaps TRBD1 (5 bases). The CDR3 has 14 residues. V was shortened by 1 base and J by 9 bases, with 10 bases between the two germline ends. Germline loops: CDR1 MGHRA, CDR2 YSYEKL. The CDR3 region is CASSQVGAGSPLHF. DNA of the CDR3: TGCGCCAGCAGCCAAGTAGGGGCCGGTTCACCCCTCCACTTT.

This chain uses TRBV30 with TRBJ2-7; the D gene is possibly TRBD1 (6 bases). Per germline, CDR1 GTSNPN and CDR2 SVGIG (reference sequence). Trimming stripped 5 bases from V and 0 bases from J, with 14 bases between. The length of the CDR3 is 14 residues. The CDR3 protein is CAWGVGQSSYEQYF. The CDR3 region has the DNA TGTGCCTGGGGGGTGGGACAAAGCTCCTACGAGCAGTACTTC. Variable domain in full (rest from reference TRBV30 and TRBJ2-7): SQTIHQWPATLVQPVGSPLSLECTVEGTSNPNLYWYRQAAGRGLQLLFYSVGIGQISSEVPQNLSASRPQDRQFILSSKKLLLSDSGFYLCAWGVGQSSYEQYFGPGTRLTVT.

The chain uses TRBV28 and TRBJ2-1; 12 nucleotides agree with TRBD1. Germline CDR1 reads MDHEN; CDR2 reads SYDVKM. CDR3 length equals 17 residues. With V trimmed by 6 bases and J by 1 base, 7 bases remained unmatched. As DNA, the CDR3 is TGTGCCAGCAGCGCCGGGACAGGGGGCTCGTCCTACAATGAGCAGTTCTTC. Translating gives CASSAGTGGSSYNEQFF.

V is TRBV5-1 and J is TRBJ1-3; D not certain. V was cut by 6 bases and J by 7 bases, with 14 bases left in between. This CDR3 region has 13 residues. CDR1 SGHRS and CDR2 YFSETQ come from the germline V gene. CDR3 residues: CASTETDGNTIYF. The CDR3 DNA is TGCGCCAGCACCGAGACCGACGGGAACACCATATATTTT.

By share of the sample, this clone is medium-sized. V usage is TRBV10-3 and J usage is TRBJ1-5, with no clear D. Germline CDR1 is ENHRY and CDR2 is SYGVKD. Trimming shortened V by 3 bases and J by 4 bases, and 7 bases separated the two germline ends. CDR3 length equals 13 residues. The CDR3 bases are TGTGCCATCAGTGACCCGGGGAATCAGCCCCAGCATTTT. It specifies CAISDPGNQPQHF.

The chain recombines TRBV5-1 with TRBJ1-2; D gene ambiguous. From germline, CDR1 is SGHRS and CDR2 YFSETQ. There are 17 residues in the CDR3. Trimming removed 0 bases from V and 6 bases from J, with 21 bases in between. CDR3 loop: CASSLDPPAGGLNGYTF. The DNA for the CDR3 is TGCGCCAGCAGCTTGGACCCCCCCGCCGGAGGGCTCAATGGCTACACCTTC. The full variable domain, in which reference TRBV5-1 and TRBJ1-2 provide the parts outside the CDR3, is KAGVTQTPRYLIKTRGQQVTLSCSPISGHRSVSWYQQTPGQGLQFLFEYFSETQRNKGNFPGRFSGRQFSNSRSEMNVSTLELGDSALYLCASSLDPPAGGLNGYTFGSGTRLTVV.

J is TRBJ2-3 and V is TRBV28; 9 nucleotides line up with TRBD2. The CDR3 has 17 residues. The trim removed 5 bases at V and 5 bases at J, leaving 14 bases unmatched. Germline lookup yields CDR1 MDHEN and CDR2 SYDVKM. DNA for the CDR3: TGTGCCAGCAGTCCATATCCTAGCGGGATGAAGTTAGATACGCAGTATTTT. It is translated as CASSPYPSGMKLDTQYF.

The sample holds one count of this clone. The chain carries TRBV18 and TRBJ1-5; D is unclear. Trimming shortened V by 4 bases and J by 4 bases, and 5 bases separated the two germline ends. CDR1 and CDR2 from the germline V gene are KGHSH and LQKENI. This CDR3 is built from 12 residues. For the CDR3, the DNA is TGTGCCAGCTCACAACCGAATCAGCCCCAGCATTTT. Encoded protein: CASSQPNQPQHF.

The chain carries TRBV11-2 and TRBJ1-4, with D unresolved. CDR3 length: 15 residues. Germline lookup yields CDR1 SGHAT and CDR2 FQNNGV. Between the trimmed V and J ends, which lost 5 bases and 8 bases, there was a span of 18 bases. This CDR3 reads CASSLQTAVIEKLFF. DNA of the CDR3: TGTGCCAGCAGCCTTCAGACGGCGGTGATAGAAAAACTGTTTTTT.

This clone came up a few times. V usage is TRBV6-1 and J usage is TRBJ2-7; 8 nucleotides agree with TRBD1. The V segment lost 11 bases and the J segment 2 bases; nucleotides outside the gene matches: 5. The CDR3 loop spans 12 amino acids. The germline CDR1 and CDR2 sequences are MNHNS and SASEGT. Here the CDR3 reads CAGQGETYEQYF. As DNA, the CDR3 is TGTGCCGGACAGGGAGAAACCTACGAGCAGTACTTC.

This clone was counted only a few times. Other DNA sequences within the sample encode an identical CDR3. V gene TRBV6-5 combines with J gene TRBJ1-2; D ambiguous. Germline V gene sequence: CDR1 MNHEY, CDR2 SVGAGI. Trimming removed 0 bases at V and 4 bases at J, with 6 bases between. The CDR3 has 13 amino acids. Here the CDR3 reads CASSYSGSYGYTF. CDR3 DNA sequence: TGTGCCAGCAGTTACTCGGGGTCCTATGGCTACACCTTC.

The chain employs TRBV7-3 and TRBJ1-1; D might be TRBD1 (5 bases). Trimming took off 5 bases at V and 6 bases at J, with 19 bases between the two ends. There are 15 residues in the CDR3. Germline CDR1 and CDR2: SGHTA and FQGTGA. The DNA of the CDR3 is TGTGCCAGCAGCGGACTTCAGGGAGAGAGGGCTGAAGCTTTCTTT. Amino acids: CASSGLQGERAEAFF.

This chain uses TRBV6-1 with TRBJ2-3, with unresolved D. The germline V gene has CDR1 MNHNS and CDR2 SASEGT. The CDR3 covers 15 residues. Trimming removed 2 bases at V and 0 bases at J, with 9 bases between. The CDR3 loop is CASSESWDSTDTQYF. As DNA, the CDR3 is TGTGCCAGCAGTGAAAGCTGGGATAGCACAGATACGCAGTATTTT.

The chain is built from TRBV27 and TRBJ2-7; 9 bases align to TRBD1. Germline loops: CDR1 MNHEY, CDR2 SMNVEV (reference sequence). There are 14 residues in the CDR3. J lost 1 base, V lost 5 bases, and 3 bases had no gene match. The CDR3 nucleotides are TGTGCCAGCAGTACCGGACAGGGGTCCTACGAGCAGTACTTC. This sequence encodes CASSTGQGSYEQYF.

The chain recombines TRBV19 with TRBJ2-1, with 7 bases fitting TRBD2. CDR3 length: 16 residues. After removal of 7 bases from V and 6 bases from J, the junction contained 15 bases not matched to a gene. CDR1 LNHDA and CDR2 SQIVND come from the germline V gene (reference sequence). CDR3 sequence (DNA): TGTGCCAGTACCCCTAGGTGGGCGGGAGACAGCAATGAGCAGTTCTTC. Translating it yields CASTPRWAGDSNEQFF.

This clone was found a few times. This chain joins TRBV28 and TRBJ2-5; D may be TRBD2 (6 bases). V was clipped by 2 bases and J by 7 bases, with 8 bases between them. Germline CDR1 MDHEN, CDR2 SYDVKM. The CDR3 length is 12 residues. Here the CDR3 DNA reads TGTGCCAGCAGTTTACCCGGGAGGACCCAGTACTTC. It codes for CASSLPGRTQYF.